This T cell receptor beta chain was captured in a study of T cell clonality in common variable immunodeficiency. Notes on the study in general: Fewer deletions and N-nucleotide insertions were reportedly seen in common variable immunodeficiency TCR beta sequences.

Data came from immunoSEQ multiplex PCR; TCRdb stores just in-frame clones and leaves some out. The data show around 13,000 clones, with none appearing a single time. This clone came up a few times. What it binds is not known. The read terminates 3 residues before the CDR3 end, so the remaining end is supplied by the germline J gene. Trimming removed 11 bases from V and 4 bases from J, with 11 bases in between. This CDR3 region has 11 residues. Germline lookup yields CDR1 SNHLY and CDR2 FYNNEI. The sequence derives from a human donor with common variable immunodeficiency. The sequenced sample was peripheral blood mononuclear cells. The rearrangement uses TRBV2 and TRBJ1-1, with D perhaps matching TRBD1 (6 bases). The CDR3 DNA, read in part, is TGTGCCCTACAGGGTGTCACTGAA. Its protein is CALQGVTE. The whole CDR3 is CALQGVTEAFF.